Following are 4 T cell receptor beta chains from one sample sequenced in a study of T cell repertoires in cytomegalovirus infection. TCRdb analysed the reads with MiXCR anew, one entry per CDR3 protein. The sample includes approximately 500,000 distinct CDR3 sequences, about 15% of them seen just once. Source material: CD8+ T cells from PBMCs. The receptors stem from a human donor in good health (CMV status not recorded). Some clones in this sample may be carry-over from other donors' samples.

This clonotype was seen repeatedly, ten times or more. V usage is TRBV11-2 and J usage is TRBJ2-1; TRBD1 matches at 7 bases. Germline V lookup: CDR1 SGHAT, CDR2 FQNNGV. The CDR3 has 14 residues. V gave up 5 bases and J gave up 0 bases; unmatched junction bases: 1. CDR3 bases: TGTGCCAGCAGCCGACAGGGCTCCTACAATGAGCAGTTCTTC. This translates into CASSRQGSYNEQFF.

The sample holds many counts of this clonotype. The rearrangement uses TRBV20-1 and TRBJ2-7, with 7 bases aligning to TRBD1. The CDR3 covers 12 residues. CDR1 and CDR2 from the germline V gene are DFQATT and SNEGSKA (reference sequence). Trimming at V came to 5 bases and at J to 2 bases, leaving 3 bases not matched to a gene. The CDR3, as DNA: TGCAGTGCTCGACAGGGAGCCTACGAGCAGTACTTC. Amino acids: CSARQGAYEQYF.

The sample holds a few counts of this clonotype. J is TRBJ1-2 and V is TRBV11-2; D perhaps matches TRBD1 (5 bases). The germline CDR1 and CDR2 sequences are SGHAT and FQNNGV. Trimming removed 4 bases from V and 6 bases from J, with 15 bases in between. The CDR3 covers 14 residues. The CDR3 sequence is CASSWAGVSDGYTF. Here the CDR3 DNA reads TGTGCCAGCAGCTGGGCGGGGGTTTCGGATGGCTACACCTTC.

There are a few counts of this clonotype. The chain uses TRBV4-1 and TRBJ2-3; possible D gene TRBD1, 6 bases. CDR3 size: 14 residues. The V gene's germline CDR1 is MGHRA and CDR2 YSYEKL. Trimming left V 7 bases short and J 1 base short, with 12 bases between. The CDR3 spells CASKTGYGTDTQYF. The CDR3 DNA follows: TGCGCCAGCAAAACAGGGTACGGCACAGATACGCAGTATTTT.